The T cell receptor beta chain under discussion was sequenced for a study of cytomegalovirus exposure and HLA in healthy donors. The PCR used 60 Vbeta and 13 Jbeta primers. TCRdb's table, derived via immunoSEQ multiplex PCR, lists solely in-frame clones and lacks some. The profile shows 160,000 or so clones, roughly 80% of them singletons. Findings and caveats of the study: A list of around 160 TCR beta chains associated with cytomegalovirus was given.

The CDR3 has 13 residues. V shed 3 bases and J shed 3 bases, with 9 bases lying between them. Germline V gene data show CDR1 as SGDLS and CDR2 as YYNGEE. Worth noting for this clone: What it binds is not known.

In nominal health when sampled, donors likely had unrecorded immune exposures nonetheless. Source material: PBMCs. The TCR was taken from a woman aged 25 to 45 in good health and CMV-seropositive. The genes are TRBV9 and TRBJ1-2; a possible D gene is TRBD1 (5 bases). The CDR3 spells CASSASGYYGYTF. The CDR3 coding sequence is TGTGCCAGCAGCGCGTCAGGGTACTATGGCTACACCTTC.